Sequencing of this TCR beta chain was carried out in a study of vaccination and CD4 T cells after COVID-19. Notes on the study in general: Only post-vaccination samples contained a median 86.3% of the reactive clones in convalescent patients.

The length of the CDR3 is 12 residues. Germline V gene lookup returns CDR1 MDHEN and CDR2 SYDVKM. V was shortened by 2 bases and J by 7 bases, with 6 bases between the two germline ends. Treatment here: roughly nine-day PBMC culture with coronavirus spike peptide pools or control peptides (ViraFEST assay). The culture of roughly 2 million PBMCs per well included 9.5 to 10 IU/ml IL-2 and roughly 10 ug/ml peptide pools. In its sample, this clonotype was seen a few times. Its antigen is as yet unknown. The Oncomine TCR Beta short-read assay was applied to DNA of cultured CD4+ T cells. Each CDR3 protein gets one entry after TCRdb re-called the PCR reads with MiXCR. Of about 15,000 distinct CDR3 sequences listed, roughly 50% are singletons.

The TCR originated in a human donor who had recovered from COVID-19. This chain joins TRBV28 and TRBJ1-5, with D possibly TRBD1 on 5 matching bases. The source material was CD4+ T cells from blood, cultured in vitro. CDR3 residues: CASSLKGQPQHF. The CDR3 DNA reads TGTGCCAGCAGTTTAAAGGGGCAGCCCCAGCATTTT.